Listed here are 19 T cell receptor beta chains from one sample, sequenced in a study of cytomegalovirus exposure and HLA in healthy donors (TCRdb year 2017). The library was made by the immunoSEQ multiplex PCR assay. TCRdb re-hosts the immuneACCESS table, in-frame sequences only. Its copies lack some clones; in the studies checked, an unresolved V gene accounts for under half of them, and the cause for the rest is not known. Present in this sample are roughly 120,000 clones, about 91% of which were seen just once. Around 2% of the sample is held by the ten biggest clonotypes. The sample was PBMCs. The receptors here all came from a man aged 18-30 years in good health and CMV-seronegative.

The chain couples TRBV13 to TRBJ2-7, with TRBD1 matching 10 bases. The CDR3 totals 15 residues. V lost 1 base and J lost 6; bases outside the gene matches: 6. The germline V gene has CDR1 PRHDT and CDR2 FYEKMQ (reference sequence). In DNA, the CDR3 is TGTGCCAGCAGCTTAGAAGGGACAGGGGACCTCGAGCAGTACTTC. As protein: CASSLEGTGDLEQYF. The complete variable domain, with remaining parts taken from reference TRBV13 and TRBJ2-7, reads AAGVIQSPRHLIKEKRETATLKCYPIPRHDTVYWYQQGPGQDPQFLISFYEKMQSDKGSIPDRFSAQQFSDYHSELNMSSLELGDSALYFCASSLEGTGDLEQYFGPGTRLTVT.

This clone has a handful of counts. The chain links TRBV5-1 to TRBJ2-7, with D perhaps TRBD2 (5 bases). V gave up 4 bases and J gave up 12 bases, with 20 bases separating them. The CDR3 contains 13 residues. CDR1 and CDR2 (germline): SGHRS, YFSETQ. The CDR3 loop reads CASSPRTGEIRYF. The CDR3 DNA is TGCGCCAGCAGCCCACGGACCGGGGAAATCCGGTACTTC.

This chain joins TRBV5-1 and TRBJ2-1; D is undetermined. This CDR3 contains 14 residues. CDR1 and CDR2 from the germline V gene are SGHRS and YFSETQ. The ends were cut back, 0 bases at V and 6 bases at J, with 10 bases in the middle. CDR3 sequence reads: CASSLERAPNEQFF. The DNA for the CDR3 is TGCGCCAGCAGCTTGGAAAGAGCCCCCAATGAGCAGTTCTTC.

This clone came up once. The V gene is TRBV7-7, the J gene TRBJ1-1; weak D call: TRBD1 (5 bases). This CDR3 contains 19 residues. Germline loops: CDR1 SSHAT, CDR2 FNYEAQ (reference sequence). V was cut by 2 bases and J by 0 bases, with 22 bases left in between. CDR3 sequence: CASSLPLRAGLMMNTEAFF. CDR3 sequence (DNA): TGTGCCAGCAGCTTACCTCTTCGAGCGGGACTGATGATGAACACTGAAGCTTTCTTT.

J is TRBJ2-5 and V is TRBV30; 8 bases match TRBD1. The CDR3 sequence is 13 residues long. CDR1 GTSNPN and CDR2 SVGIG come from the germline V gene (reference sequence). Losses at the gene ends were 4 bases for V and 5 bases for J; bases not matched to a gene: 6. The CDR3 protein is CAWTSGGGETQYF. Here the CDR3 DNA reads TGTGCCTGGACCTCAGGGGGCGGTGAGACCCAGTACTTC.

The genes are TRBV5-1 and TRBJ1-2; 9 positions match TRBD1. This CDR3 contains 14 residues. Trimming took 0 bases from V and 8 from J; bases not matched to a gene: 5. CDR1 is SGHRS, CDR2 YFSETQ, per germline. CDR3 nucleotide sequence: TGCGCCAGCAGCTTGGACAGGGGGCAGGAAGGCTACACCTTC. This encodes CASSLDRGQEGYTF.

The chain joins TRBV7-9 to TRBJ2-1; D might be TRBD1 (5 bases). In germline, CDR1 is SEHNR, CDR2 FQNEAQ (reference sequence). The V end lost 4 bases, the J end lost 4 bases, and 14 bases lay between the germline ends. This CDR3 region has 15 residues. This chain's CDR3 is CASSSAKGFYNEQFF. Written as DNA, the CDR3 is TGTGCCAGCAGCTCGGCCAAGGGGTTTTACAATGAGCAGTTCTTC. The variable domain in full, with the rest retrieved from reference TRBV7-9 and TRBJ2-1, is DTGVSQNPRHKITKRGQNVTFRCDPISEHNRLYWYRQTLGQGPEFLTYFQNEAQLEKSRLLSDRFSAERPKGSFSTLEIQRTEQGDSAMYLCASSSAKGFYNEQFFGPGTRLTVL.

The chain joins TRBV25-1 to TRBJ2-7; no definite D call. This CDR3 is built from 13 residues. The germline CDR1 and CDR2 sequences are MGHDK and SYGVNS. Trimming stripped 3 bases from V and 3 bases from J, with 9 bases between. The CDR3 DNA is TGTGCCAGCAGTGACAGAAATTTCTACGAGCAGTACTTC. Encoded protein: CASSDRNFYEQYF.

This chain connects TRBV18 to TRBJ2-5; TRBD1 matches at 7 bases. CDR1 is KGHSH and CDR2 is LQKENI in the germline V gene. The CDR3 consists of 14 residues. V dropped 3 bases and J dropped 2; count of bases not matched to a gene: 3. This CDR3 is CASSPSGQQETQYF. CDR3 nucleotides: TGTGCCAGCTCACCCTCGGGACAGCAAGAGACCCAGTACTTC.

In its sample, this clone was seen once. This rearrangement joins TRBV30 to TRBJ2-7; 7 bases fit TRBD1. J lost 1 base, V lost 4 bases, and 7 bases had no gene match. The CDR3 runs to 14 residues. In germline, CDR1 is GTSNPN, CDR2 SVGIG (reference sequence). The CDR3 DNA reads TGTGCCTGGACAAAGGGACAGACTTCCTACGAGCAGTACTTC. Its translation: CAWTKGQTSYEQYF.

The table lists this clone with a count of one. The chain uses TRBV15 and TRBJ1-3, with D unclear. Germline V gives CDR1 LNHNV, CDR2 YYDKDF (reference sequence). V gave up 1 base and J gave up 0 bases, with 4 bases separating them. This CDR3 has 14 residues. This chain's CDR3 is CATSRGHSGNTIYF. In DNA, the CDR3 is TGTGCCACCAGCAGAGGGCACTCTGGAAACACCATATATTTT.

The rearrangement links TRBV7-6 to TRBJ2-7; TRBD1 matches at 9 bases. Trimming cost V 1 base and J 5 bases; bases outside gene matches: 12. CDR1 is SGHVS and CDR2 is FNYEAQ in the germline V gene. This CDR3 contains 17 residues. The CDR3 loop reads CASSLGWGGTGLDEQYF. The CDR3 nucleotides are TGTGCCAGCAGCTTAGGGTGGGGAGGGACAGGGCTGGACGAGCAGTACTTC.

The genes are TRBV27 and TRBJ1-2; D not certain. The CDR3 sequence is 15 residues long. Germline V gives CDR1 MNHEY, CDR2 SMNVEV (reference sequence). Trimming stripped 4 bases from V and 2 bases from J, with 14 bases between. CDR3 coding DNA: TGTGCCAGCAGTTCCTCCGGGTCCTTCAACTATGGCTACACCTTC. The encoded protein is CASSSSGSFNYGYTF.

The chain recombines TRBV7-9 with TRBJ2-5; D is perhaps TRBD1 (6 bases). The germline V gene has CDR1 SEHNR and CDR2 FQNEAQ (reference sequence). V shed 5 bases and J shed 0 bases, with 13 bases lying between them. There are 15 residues in the CDR3. CDR3 sequence: CASSASGAYQETQYF. CDR3 nucleotides: TGTGCCAGCAGCGCCTCAGGGGCATACCAAGAGACCCAGTACTTC.

The chain employs TRBV28 and TRBJ2-1; D perhaps matches TRBD2 (5 bases). V lost 7 bases to trimming and J lost 5 bases, with 18 bases between them. The length of the CDR3 is 15 residues. Per germline, CDR1 MDHEN and CDR2 SYDVKM. CDR3 DNA: TGTGCCAGCAATCCCGCGGGTTCAGCTAACAATGAGCAGTTCTTC. It yields the protein CASNPAGSANNEQFF.

This clone was observed a handful of times. The rearrangement uses TRBV28 and TRBJ1-1; a possible D gene is TRBD1 (5 bases). Germline CDR1 MDHEN, CDR2 SYDVKM. The CDR3 runs 12 residues. V gave up 3 bases and J gave up 10 bases, with 12 bases separating them. Here the CDR3 reads CASSLTWGVAFF. CDR3 DNA: TGTGCCAGCAGTTTGACCTGGGGGGTAGCTTTCTTT.

The CDR3 loop is CASRTNGDIIYYEQYF. The CDR3 nucleotides are TGTGCCAGCAGAACGAACGGGGACATAATATACTACGAGCAGTACTTC. This chain joins TRBV2 and TRBJ2-7; tentatively, D is TRBD1 (6 bases). CDR1 is SNHLY, CDR2 FYNNEI, per germline. Trimming took off 6 bases at V and 3 bases at J, with 21 bases between the two ends. This CDR3 is built from 16 residues.

The chain couples TRBV2 to TRBJ2-7; 10 bases map to TRBD1. The V gene's germline CDR1 is SNHLY and CDR2 FYNNEI. V lost 4 bases to trimming and J lost 0 bases; unmatched junction nucleotides: 6. This CDR3 is built from 16 residues. CDR3 DNA: TGTGCCAGCAGTGGTCTGGGACAGGGGAGCTCCTACGAGCAGTACTTC. This codes for CASSGLGQGSSYEQYF.

The CDR3 loop is CASSLVIHTEAFF. The CDR3 DNA reads TGTGCCAGCAGCCTAGTCATCCACACTGAAGCTTTCTTT. This sequence joins TRBV5-6 and TRBJ1-1, with D unresolved. CDR3 length: 13 amino acids. The germline V gene has CDR1 SGHDT and CDR2 YYEEEE. The V end was cut by 4 bases, the J end by 3 bases, with 10 bases between.